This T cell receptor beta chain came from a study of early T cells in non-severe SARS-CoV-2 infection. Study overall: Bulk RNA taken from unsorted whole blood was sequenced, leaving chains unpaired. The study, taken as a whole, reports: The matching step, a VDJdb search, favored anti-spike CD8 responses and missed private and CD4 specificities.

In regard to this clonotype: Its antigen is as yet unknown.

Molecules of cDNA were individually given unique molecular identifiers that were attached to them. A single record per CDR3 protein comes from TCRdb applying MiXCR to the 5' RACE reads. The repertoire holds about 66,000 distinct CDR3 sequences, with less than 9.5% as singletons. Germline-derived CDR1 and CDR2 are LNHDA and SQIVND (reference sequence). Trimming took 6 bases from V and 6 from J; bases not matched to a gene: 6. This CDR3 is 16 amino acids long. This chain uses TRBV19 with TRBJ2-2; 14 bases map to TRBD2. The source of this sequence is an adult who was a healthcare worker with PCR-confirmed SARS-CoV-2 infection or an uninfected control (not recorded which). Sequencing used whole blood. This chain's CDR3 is CASRMGLAGASGELFF. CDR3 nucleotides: TGTGCCAGTAGAATGGGACTAGCGGGAGCGTCCGGGGAGCTGTTTTTT.